A selection of T cell receptor beta chains follows, all from one sample in a study of PD-L1 blockade in urothelial cancer. The table came from immunoSEQ multiplex PCR; TCRdb's copy has only in-frame clones and leaves some out. Of 60,000 to 75,000 clones listed, roughly 89% were seen once; the top ten hold roughly 9.2%. This sample comprised PBMCs, obtained around atezolizumab (anti-PD-L1) treatment. The receptors come from a woman in her 70s with urothelial cancer. The conserved cysteine and the conserved F or W are not part of the CDR3 here.

J gene,V gene,CDR3 protein
TRBJ1-2,TRBV5-1,ASSLAAGGTNYGYT
TRBJ1-1,TRBV4-3,ASSQDLRNTEAF
TRBJ1-2,TRBV2,ASSEVVPNGYT
TRBJ1-1,TRBV4-1,ASSQDPGVNTEAF
TRBJ2-3,TRBV9,ASSVGGQADTQY
TRBJ2-3,TRBV7-9,ASSSSGGSQTQY
TRBJ2-5,TRBV15,ATSDGYRVVGEETQY
TRBJ2-7,TRBV7-2,ASSFTGGVYEQY
TRBJ1-4,TRBV9,ASSVGQGGEKLF
TRBJ1-1,TRBV29-1,SVRRSGGMNTEAF
TRBJ1-5,TRBV10-3,AISSGQGGNQPQH
TRBJ2-5,TRBV7-2,ASGGGAVETQY
TRBJ2-2,TRBV19,ASSPLRQGAGGTGELF
TRBJ1-5,TRBV15,ATSRGTGIGQPQH
TRBJ2-2,TRBV5-1,ASSLAPGGRPGTGELF
TRBJ2-1,TRBV5-1,ASSATGYNEQF
TRBJ2-1,TRBV15,ATSRAVALVRHEQF
TRBJ1-2,TRBV30,AWSVTGRYT
TRBJ2-3,TRBV9,ASSVVGATDTQY
TRBJ1-1,TRBV30,AWRKGVNTEAF
TRBJ1-1,TRBV9,ASSVVRDRVLDTEAF
TRBJ2-1,TRBV28,ASSHGDRAFSYEQF
TRBJ1-2,TRBV5-6,ASRKGAVLTGQYGYT
TRBJ1-2,TRBV14,ASSPTLDNYGYT
TRBJ2-7,TRBV28,ASSALGTSSSYEQY
TRBJ2-2,TRBV29-1,SVVLAGLNTGELF
TRBJ1-1,TRBV19,ASSRTGTGFEAF
TRBJ1-1,TRBV6-1,ASSEGLRSLNTEAF
TRBJ1-6,TRBV7-2,ASSPEALRRNSPLH
TRBJ2-5,TRBV1,TSSQDLSGGTQETQY
TRBJ1-4,TRBV5-1,ASSLTGWDEKLF
TRBJ1-5,TRBV4-1,ASSAQENQPQH
TRBJ2-7,TRBV28,ASSPGLIYEQY
TRBJ2-3,TRBV6-1,ASTRTQSSTDTQY
TRBJ2-1,TRBV7-6,ASSSAGTLGQF
TRBJ2-5,TRBV28,ASSDSNPGSAGETQY
TRBJ2-7,TRBV19,ASSNWDSYEQY
TRBJ1-4,TRBV30,AWRNRGTNEKLF
TRBJ1-2,TRBV11-2,ASSLGGTGGGPGHGYT
TRBJ2-5,TRBV5-6,ASSASAQETQY
TRBJ2-1,TRBV28,ASRMHGMGNEQF
TRBJ1-2,TRBV14,ASSHQSGQGIYGYT